This T cell receptor beta chain is from a study of T-cell reconstitution after alpha-beta-depleted transplantation in children. This clonotype occurred a few times. The ends were cut back, 1 base at V and 5 bases at J, with 9 bases in the middle. Germline V gene data show CDR1 as KGHSH and CDR2 as LQKENI. This CDR3 is built from 14 residues. Construction of the TCRbeta library involved unique molecular identifiers. TCRdb re-derived calls from the PCR reads in MiXCR, one entry per CDR3 protein. The sample consists of around 94,000 distinct CDR3 sequences, around 7.8% of them appearing once. The chain joins TRBV18 to TRBJ1-5; possible D gene TRBD1, 6 bases. The source was PBMCs, collected before TCRalphabeta/CD19-depleted stem cell transplant. The TCR comes from a boy younger than 10 with acute lymphoblastic leukemia, due to receive a stem cell transplant. This CDR3 reads CASSPLSGDQPQHF. CDR3 DNA: TGTGCCAGCTCACCACTTTCAGGGGATCAGCCCCAGCATTTT.